This T cell receptor (beta chain) was obtained from a study of blood T cell repertoires in COVID-19. As for the study in general: The samples span acute and convalescent COVID-19 from the United States, Italy and Spain. Sample material is recorded as cDNA or gDNA derived from T cells, B-cell-depleted T cells, or PBMCs.

The germline CDR1 and CDR2 sequences are ENHRY and SYGVKD. The CDR3 totals 12 residues. Source study methods: Estimation of nucleated cell counts was performed using reference gene primer amplification. Profiling relied on immunoSEQ multiplex PCR, and the TCRdb table lists in-frame clones only, not all of them. D and trimming come from the DNA, and the V and J calls and clone size come from that table. The sample has 80,000 or so clones, around 83% seen once. This TCR was sampled from a human donor in a cohort sampled during active COVID-19. The chain carries TRBV10-3 and TRBJ2-2; D is perhaps TRBD2 (5 bases). The source material was peripheral blood. CDR3 protein: CGPREGTGELFF. The CDR3 nucleotides read TGTGGGCCCCGCGAGGGCACCGGGGAGCTGTTTTTT.